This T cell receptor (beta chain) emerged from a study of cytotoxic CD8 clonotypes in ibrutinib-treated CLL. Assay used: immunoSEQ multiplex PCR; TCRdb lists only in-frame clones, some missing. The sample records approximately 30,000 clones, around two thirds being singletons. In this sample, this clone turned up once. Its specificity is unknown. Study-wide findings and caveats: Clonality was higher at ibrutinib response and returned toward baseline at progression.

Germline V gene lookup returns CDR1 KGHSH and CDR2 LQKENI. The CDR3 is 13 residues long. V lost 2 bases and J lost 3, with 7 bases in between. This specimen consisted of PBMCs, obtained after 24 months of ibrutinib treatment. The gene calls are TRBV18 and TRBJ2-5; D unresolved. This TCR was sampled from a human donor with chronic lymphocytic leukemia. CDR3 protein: CASSPLTKETQYF. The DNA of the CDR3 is TGTGCCAGCTCACCATTGACAAAAGAGACCCAGTACTTC.